This T cell receptor beta chain emerged from a study of metastatic and nonmetastatic thyroid tumors. Using MiXCR, TCRdb re-called clones from the PCR reads. The sample lists roughly 40,000 clones; roughly 12% were seen once. All patients reached thyroid surgery having received no treatment beforehand. Concerning this clone: What it binds is unknown. One junction end does not reproduce the germline sequence, and a read error may be involved.

Whole-study findings and limits: Patients with malignant thyroid tumors reportedly had significantly higher TCR beta diversity than those with benign nodules, in blood and tumor.

The receptor was isolated from a male donor with papillary thyroid cancer or a benign thyroid nodule (not recorded which). Some clones in this sample may be carry-over from other donors' samples. The sample was blood.

The CDR3 DNA reads as TGTGCCAGCAACTGCCTCGGGGGGGACAACGTCCTGACTTTC. This encodes CASNCLGGDNVLTF. The J gene is TRBJ2-6, the V gene TRBV28; 8 nucleotides agree with TRBD2. Per germline, CDR1 MDHEN and CDR2 SYDVKM. The CDR3 contains 14 residues.